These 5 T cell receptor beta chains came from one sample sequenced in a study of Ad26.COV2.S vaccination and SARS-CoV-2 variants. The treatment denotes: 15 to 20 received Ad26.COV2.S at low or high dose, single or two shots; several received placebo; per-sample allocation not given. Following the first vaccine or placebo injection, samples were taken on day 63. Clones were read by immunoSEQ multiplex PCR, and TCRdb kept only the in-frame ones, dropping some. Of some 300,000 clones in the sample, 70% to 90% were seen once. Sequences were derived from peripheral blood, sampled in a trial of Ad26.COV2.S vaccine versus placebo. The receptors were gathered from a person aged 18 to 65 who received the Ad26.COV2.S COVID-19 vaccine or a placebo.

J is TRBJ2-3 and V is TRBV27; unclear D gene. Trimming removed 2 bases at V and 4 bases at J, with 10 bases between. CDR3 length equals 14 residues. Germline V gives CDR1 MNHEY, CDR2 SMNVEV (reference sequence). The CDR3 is CASSLDSPPDTQYF. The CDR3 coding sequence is TGTGCCAGCAGTTTAGACTCCCCCCCAGATACGCAGTATTTT.

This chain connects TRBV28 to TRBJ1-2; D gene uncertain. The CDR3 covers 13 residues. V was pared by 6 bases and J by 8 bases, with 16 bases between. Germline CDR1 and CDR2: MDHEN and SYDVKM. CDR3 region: CASRHTVVPGYTF. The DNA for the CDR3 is TGTGCCAGCAGGCATACAGTAGTCCCAGGCTACACCTTC.

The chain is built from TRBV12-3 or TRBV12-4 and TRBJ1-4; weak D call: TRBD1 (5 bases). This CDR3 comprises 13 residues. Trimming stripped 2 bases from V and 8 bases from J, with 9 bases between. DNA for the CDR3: TGTGCCAGCAGTTTAAGGGGAGGAGAAAAACTGTTTTTT. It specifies CASSLRGGEKLFF.

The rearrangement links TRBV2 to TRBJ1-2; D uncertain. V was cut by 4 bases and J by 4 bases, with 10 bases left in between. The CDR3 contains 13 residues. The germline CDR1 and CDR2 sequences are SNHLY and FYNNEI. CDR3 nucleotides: TGTGCCAGCAGTGGTCGGCACAGCTATGGCTACACCTTC. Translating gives CASSGRHSYGYTF.

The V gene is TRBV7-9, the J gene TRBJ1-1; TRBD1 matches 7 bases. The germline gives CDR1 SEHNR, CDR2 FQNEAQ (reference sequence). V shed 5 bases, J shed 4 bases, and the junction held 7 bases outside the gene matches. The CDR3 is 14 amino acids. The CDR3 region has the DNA TGTGCCAGCAGCCCGACAGGGATTGGCACTGAAGCTTTCTTT. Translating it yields CASSPTGIGTEAFF.